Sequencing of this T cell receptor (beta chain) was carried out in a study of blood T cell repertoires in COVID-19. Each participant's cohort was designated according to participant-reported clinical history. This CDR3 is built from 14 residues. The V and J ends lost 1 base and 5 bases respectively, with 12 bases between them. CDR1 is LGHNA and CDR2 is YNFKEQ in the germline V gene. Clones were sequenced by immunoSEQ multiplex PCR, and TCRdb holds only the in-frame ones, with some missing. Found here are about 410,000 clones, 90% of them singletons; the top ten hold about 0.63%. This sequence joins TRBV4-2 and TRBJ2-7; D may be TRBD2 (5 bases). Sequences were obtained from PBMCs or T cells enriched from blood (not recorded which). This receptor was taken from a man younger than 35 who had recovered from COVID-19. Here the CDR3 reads CASSQAPGMDEQYF. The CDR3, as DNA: TGTGCCAGCAGCCAAGCCCCGGGAATGGACGAGCAGTACTTC.